These 5 T cell receptor beta chains share one sample of origin, sequenced in a study of blood T cell repertoires in COVID-19 (dated by TCRdb to 2020 to 2021). The library was generated by the immunoSEQ multiplex PCR assay. TCRdb carries this immuneACCESS record with in-frame sequences only. Its versions omit some clonotypes, under half of them owing to an unresolved V gene in the studies checked, with the rest unexplained. This sample comprises about 200,000 clones, around 86% of them detected only once. The ten largest clones capture more than 2.5% of the sample. The sample comprised peripheral blood. The receptors were gathered from a man aged 55 to 70 with acute or convalescent COVID-19.

V and J are TRBV24-1 and TRBJ2-3, with TRBD2 matching over 9 bases. CDR1 is KGHDR and CDR2 is SFDVKD in the germline V gene. CDR3 size: 13 residues. Trimming at V came to 4 bases and at J to 12 bases, leaving 7 bases not matched to a gene. In DNA, the CDR3 is TGTGCCACCAGTGAAGCCGGGACTAGCATACAGTATTTT. It specifies CATSEAGTSIQYF.

This clone has only one observation. The CDR3 DNA reads as TGTGCCGCAGGGGAGGGGCGGTACTATGGCTACACCTTC. Protein: CAAGEGRYYGYTF. The chain recombines TRBV19 with TRBJ1-2; D might be TRBD1 (6 bases). The germline V gene encodes CDR1 LNHDA and CDR2 SQIVND (reference sequence). The CDR3 totals 13 residues. Trimming removed 11 bases from V and 3 bases from J, with 16 bases in between.

Here the CDR3 reads CASSLSGGHNNYGYTF. CDR3 nucleotide sequence: TGTGCCAGCAGTTTATCAGGGGGACACAATAACTATGGCTACACCTTC. This rearrangement joins TRBV27 to TRBJ1-2, with D maybe TRBD1 (6 bases). Looked up from germline, CDR1 is MNHEY and CDR2 is SMNVEV (reference sequence). Trimming stripped 0 bases from V and 1 base from J, with 12 bases between. There are 16 residues in the CDR3.

This clone was found once. The gene calls are TRBV5-6 and TRBJ1-2; TRBD1 might be the D (6 bases). Trimming removed 0 bases from V and 0 bases from J, with 9 bases in between. This CDR3 contains 15 residues. CDR1 is SGHDT, CDR2 YYEEEE, per germline. The DNA for the CDR3 is TGTGCCAGCAGCTTGGGGCAGGGGTCTAACTATGGCTACACCTTC. This encodes CASSLGQGSNYGYTF.

V is TRBV19 and J is TRBJ1-6; 7 bases agree with TRBD1. With 4 bases clipped from V and 7 bases from J, the junction kept 1 base outside the gene matches. There are 13 residues in the CDR3. Germline CDR1 LNHDA, CDR2 SQIVND (reference sequence). The CDR3 sequence: CASSRDRNSPLHF. CDR3 DNA sequence: TGTGCCAGTAGTAGGGACAGAAATTCACCCCTCCACTTT.